The TCR beta chain described here comes from a study of T cell repertoires in cytomegalovirus infection. Germline CDR1 and CDR2: SQVTM and ANQGSEA. The CDR3 is 14 residues long. V dropped 7 bases and J dropped 7 bases, with 20 bases sitting between them. Comments on this clonotype: Its specificity is unknown.

Study observations and caveats: Of the TCR beta families, the public ones yielded a cumulative frequency that identified carriers of CMV plus the relevant HLA.

TCRdb independently ran MiXCR on the reads; one entry per CDR3 protein. This sample has about 700,000 distinct CDR3 sequences, with 30% to 40% found just once. The sequence was collected from a human donor in good health (CMV status not recorded). Some clones in this sample may be carry-over from other donors' samples. This sequence joins TRBV29-1 and TRBJ2-1, with D possibly TRBD2 on 7 matching bases. Sequenced material: cultured PBMCs, taken from culture after CMV antigen stimulation. CDR3 sequence reads: CSAKGRGRGNEQFF. CDR3 DNA: TGCAGCGCCAAAGGGCGGGGGCGCGGGAATGAGCAGTTCTTC.